The entry that follows covers one T cell receptor beta chain sequence. Generated by immunoSEQ multiplex PCR, the TCRdb table keeps only in-frame clones and is missing some. Of approximately 110,000 clones listed, approximately 85% are singletons. This specimen belongs to a study of blood T cell repertoires in COVID-19. Whole-study context: From the United States, Italy and Spain came samples of acute and convalescent COVID-19.

V lost 4 bases and J lost 7; bases outside the gene matches: 6. Germline CDR1 is SGHDT and CDR2 is YYEEEE. The CDR3 consists of 14 residues. The gene calls are TRBV5-6 and TRBJ1-2; TRBD1 matches 11 bases. The TCR comes from a man in his forties with acute or convalescent COVID-19. The sequenced sample consisted of peripheral blood. CDR3 in DNA: TGTGCCAGCAGCATAGGGACAGGGGGTTCTGGCTACACCTTC. Its translation is CASSIGTGGSGYTF. Full variable domain (remainder filled in from reference TRBV5-6 and TRBJ1-2): DAGVTQSPTHLIKTRGQQVTLRCSPKSGHDTVSWYQQALGQGPQFIFQYYEEEERQRGNFPDRFSGHQFPNYSSELNVNALLLGDSALYLCASSIGTGGSGYTFGSGTRLTVV.